The T cell receptor (beta chain) described here comes from a study of T cells in Graves' hyperthyroidism and ophthalmopathy. Study-level background: Upon initial diagnosis and before any treatment, peripheral blood was collected.

The investigators amplified TCR beta CDR3 regions from RNA transcripts. The HTBI primer set served for first-round RT-PCR of the TCR CDR3. TCRdb reanalysed the multiplex PCR reads using MiXCR and keeps one entry per CDR3 protein. The table shows 300,000 to 450,000 distinct CDR3 sequences, with about a sixth occurring only once. This clonotype has a handful of counts. Germline V gives CDR1 GTSNPN, CDR2 SVGIG (reference sequence). Trimming at V came to 4 bases and at J to 7 bases, leaving 4 bases not matched to a gene. The CDR3 has 12 amino acids. Material for sequencing was blood. The receptor was isolated from a woman aged 18-29 years with Graves' hyperthyroidism that later progressed to Graves' ophthalmopathy. V usage is TRBV30 and J usage is TRBJ2-1; TRBD1 aligns across 7 bases. CDR3 loop: CAWKGARNEQFF. The CDR3 DNA reads TGTGCCTGGAAGGGGGCTCGGAATGAGCAGTTCTTC.